The rows below give T cell receptor beta chains drawn from one sample of a study of Graves' ophthalmopathy and Graves' hyperthyroidism. TCRdb analysed the multiplex PCR reads with MiXCR anew, one entry per CDR3 protein. The sample comprises about 620,000 distinct CDR3 sequences, around a fifth of which are singletons, and approximately 6.9% rests with the top ten. The sequenced material came from peripheral blood. The receptor set was obtained from a young woman with stable Graves' hyperthyroidism. Some clones in this sample may be carry-over from other donors' samples. The CDR3 runs from the conserved cysteine through the conserved F or W. The D gene is left open where the match is weak. Not every row has a clone size; where given, it reads once, few, many or a size class.

clone_size j_call d_call v_call cdr3_nt cdr3_aa
NA TRBJ1-6 TRBD1 TRBV28 TGTGCCAGCAGTCACCCTTCGCGAGACAGGGGGAATAATTCACCCCTCCACTTT CASSHPSRDRGNNSPLHF
NA TRBJ1-1 NA TRBV6-1 TGTGCCAGCAGTAAGGCCGAGGGTAGCACTGAAGCTTTCTTT CASSKAEGSTEAFF
NA TRBJ1-1 NA TRBV12-3/TRBV12-4 TGTGCCAGCAGTTCTCTCGACGGGACTGAAGCTTTCTTT CASSSLDGTEAFF
few TRBJ1-1 NA TRBV6-5 TGTGCCAGCAGTTACTCATCCGGGATTGCTTTCTTT CASSYSSGIAFF
many TRBJ1-2 NA TRBV11-2 TGTGCCAGCAGCTTAGGAGGGAACGACTATGGCTACACCTTC CASSLGGNDYGYTF
many TRBJ2-7 NA TRBV20-1 TGCAGTGTTAAGGGACAAAACTACGAGCAGTACTTC CSVKGQNYEQYF
many TRBJ1-2 NA TRBV20-1 TGCAGTGCTAGTGTCAGTACCAACTATGGCTACACCTTC CSASVSTNYGYTF
many TRBJ2-5 NA TRBV6-1 TGTGCCAGCGGGTCCCCAGGGATTCAAGAGACCCAGTACTTC CASGSPGIQETQYF
few TRBJ2-7 NA TRBV3-1 TGTGCCAGCAGCCAGCGGGGGCAGCAGTACTTC CASSQRGQQYF
many TRBJ2-5 TRBD1 TRBV5-1 TGCGCCAGCAGTGGTGGGACAGGAGGATACCAAGAGACCCAGTACTTC CASSGGTGGYQETQYF
NA TRBJ2-7 NA TRBV24-1 TGTGCCACCAGTGATCCAGGGCGTGGCGAGCAGTACTTC CATSDPGRGEQYF
many TRBJ2-5 TRBD2 TRBV28 TGTGCCAGCCGCGGGAGTCCGAGGACCCAGTACTTC CASRGSPRTQYF
NA TRBJ2-2 TRBD2 TRBV29-1 TGCAGCGTTGACGGAGCGGGGCAAGCCACCGGGGAGCTGTTTTTT CSVDGAGQATGELFF
few TRBJ1-2 NA TRBV19 TGTGCCAGTAGTATCCCAGGCTATAACTATGGCTACACCTTC CASSIPGYNYGYTF
many TRBJ2-5 NA TRBV4-1 TGCGCCAGCAGCCAAGCAGGGCCAGGGGAGTACCAAGAGACCCAGTACTTC CASSQAGPGEYQETQYF
many TRBJ2-5 TRBD2 TRBV20-1 TGCAGTGCTAGAGAGAGGAATAGCGGGGATTTTGGGGAGACCCAGTACTTC CSARERNSGDFGETQYF
NA TRBJ2-5 NA TRBV6-5 TGTGCCAGCAGTTCCCCGGCAGGGATGGGTGAGACCCAGTACTTC CASSSPAGMGETQYF
NA TRBJ1-1 NA TRBV20-1 TGCAGTGCTAGATGGAACAGCTACACTGAAGCTTTCTTT CSARWNSYTEAFF
once TRBJ2-7 TRBD2 TRBV27 TGTGCCAGCAGTCCCTCGGATAGCGGGGGTCGCGGGGAGCAGTACTTC CASSPSDSGGRGEQYF
many TRBJ2-4 NA TRBV27 TGTGCCAGCAGTTGGAGCAGTAAAAACATTCAGTACTTC CASSWSSKNIQYF
NA TRBJ2-7 TRBD1 TRBV6-1 TGTGCCAGCAGTGAAAGGGACAGGGCCTACGAGCAGTACTTC CASSERDRAYEQYF
NA TRBJ1-5 NA TRBV6-1 TGTGCCAGCAGTGCCAGACGAGGAATCAGCCCCCAGCATTTT CASSARRGISPQHF
many TRBJ1-2 NA TRBV12-3/TRBV12-4 TGTGCCAGCAGCCCGACGACTAACTATGGCTACACCTTC CASSPTTNYGYTF
many TRBJ2-2 NA TRBV6-1 TGTGCCATCAGACCCGTGGGCACCGGGGAGCTGTTTTTT CAIRPVGTGELFF
NA TRBJ2-2 NA TRBV19 TGTGCCAGTAGTATCCCAACAGGGTTCGGCGGGGAGCTGTTTTTT CASSIPTGFGGELFF
many TRBJ1-5 NA TRBV12-3/TRBV12-4 TGTGCCAGCTCCTGGGACACAGGGAATCAGCCCCAGCATTTT CASSWDTGNQPQHF
many TRBJ1-1 TRBD1 TRBV6-1 TGTGCCAGCAGTGCCGGGACAGGGGGTGTGTGGAACACTGAAGCTTTCTTT CASSAGTGGVWNTEAFF
many TRBJ2-7 TRBD1 TRBV10-3 TGTGCCATCAGTGAGTCCCCGGACAGGGTGGCCTACGAGCAGTACTTC CAISESPDRVAYEQYF
many TRBJ1-1 TRBD1 TRBV11-2 TGTGCCAGCAGGGGACAGGGGGCTCGGGGAGCTTTCTTT CASRGQGARGAFF
many TRBJ1-1 NA TRBV30 TGTGCCTGGAGTGTACAGGGCCGTGGGGGGCGCACTGAAGCTTTCTTT CAWSVQGRGGRTEAFF
few TRBJ2-5 NA TRBV3-1 TGTGCCAGCAGCCAAGACCAGAGTCAGACCCAGTACTTC CASSQDQSQTQYF
many TRBJ1-1 NA TRBV28 TGTGCCAGCAGTTCCCCCTTCCGGACAGTGAACACTGAAGCTTTCTTT CASSSPFRTVNTEAFF
many TRBJ2-7 NA TRBV6-2/TRBV6-3 TGTGCCAGTACGATGAGGAGGACCTACGAGCAGTACTTC CASTMRRTYEQYF
NA TRBJ2-2 NA TRBV4-1 TGCGCCAGCAGCCAAACAGGGGCGGGGGTCGGGGAGCTGTTTTTT CASSQTGAGVGELFF
NA TRBJ1-2 NA TRBV28 TGTGCCAGCAGTTTACGGGGTTTAGGGACCGACTATGGCTACACCTTC CASSLRGLGTDYGYTF